A single sample is the source of the 19 T cell receptor beta chains below, sequenced in a study of PD-L1 blockade in urothelial cancer. Clones were sequenced by immunoSEQ multiplex PCR, and TCRdb holds only the in-frame ones, with some missing. The data show under 85,000 clones, about 91% seen once. Time point indicated: peripheral blood 6 weeks after treatment start. This specimen consisted of PBMCs, obtained around atezolizumab (anti-PD-L1) treatment. Source of these receptors: a woman older than 75 with urothelial cancer.

The chain recombines TRBV5-1 with TRBJ2-7; 8 positions match TRBD1. The CDR3 extends over 11 amino acids. Germline CDR1 reads SGHRS; CDR2 reads YFSETQ. V gave up 3 bases and J gave up 9 bases; unmatched junction bases: 2. The CDR3 loop is CASSSGQGQYF. CDR3 in DNA: TGCGCCAGCAGCTCCGGACAGGGGCAGTACTTC.

V is TRBV6-1 and J is TRBJ1-1; D possibly corresponds to TRBD1 (6 bases). The CDR3 spans 14 residues. Germline lookup yields CDR1 MNHNS and CDR2 SASEGT. The V end was cut by 6 bases, the J end by 5 bases, with 16 bases between. The CDR3 bases are TGTGCCAGCAGCATTGAGGGAGGGGGTACTGAAGCTTTCTTT. This encodes CASSIEGGGTEAFF.

The CDR3 reads CAWSPTSYTDTQYF. The CDR3 coding sequence is TGTGCCTGGAGTCCGACTAGCTACACAGATACGCAGTATTTT. The chain recombines TRBV30 with TRBJ2-3; 7 bases agree with TRBD2. V shed 2 bases, J shed 2 bases, and the junction held 4 bases outside the gene matches. CDR1 is GTSNPN and CDR2 is SVGIG in the germline V gene (reference sequence). CDR3 length: 14 residues.

This clone was detected once. V gene TRBV11-2 combines with J gene TRBJ1-2; possible D gene TRBD1, 5 bases. CDR3 length: 13 amino acids. Trimming left V 4 bases short and J 3 bases short, with 9 bases between. Germline CDR1 is SGHAT and CDR2 is FQNNGV. CDR3 residues: CASSWGLDYGYTF. The CDR3 nucleotides are TGTGCCAGCAGCTGGGGACTCGACTATGGCTACACCTTC.

This rearrangement joins TRBV28 to TRBJ1-3; 10 bases align to TRBD1. This CDR3 spans 15 amino acids. Germline loops: CDR1 MDHEN, CDR2 SYDVKM. V shed 6 bases, J shed 8 bases, and the junction held 10 bases outside the gene matches. The CDR3 protein is CASSRDRGRIDTIYF. The CDR3 nucleotides read TGTGCCAGCAGCCGAGACAGGGGGCGGATAGACACCATATATTTT.

The V and J genes are TRBV5-6 and TRBJ2-7; 7 nucleotides align to TRBD1. Germline lookup yields CDR1 SGHDT and CDR2 YYEEEE. The CDR3 spans 14 residues. V dropped 6 bases and J dropped 4; count of bases not matched to a gene: 10. CDR3 sequence: CASTPTGTLYEQYF. The CDR3 bases are TGTGCCAGCACCCCGACAGGGACATTGTACGAGCAGTACTTC.

The V gene is TRBV2, the J gene TRBJ2-7, with D possibly matching TRBD2 (5 bases). V was trimmed by 0 bases and J by 4 bases, leaving 25 bases between them. Germline-derived CDR1 and CDR2 are SNHLY and FYNNEI. The CDR3 covers 19 residues. The CDR3 protein is CASSEAGGLPFLGVYEQYF. DNA for the CDR3: TGTGCCAGCAGTGAAGCTGGCGGGCTCCCTTTTCTCGGGGTATACGAGCAGTACTTC. The full variable domain, with the rest looked up from reference TRBV2 and TRBJ2-7, is EPEVTQTPSHQVTQMGQEVILRCVPISNHLYFYWYRQILGQKVEFLVSFYNNEISEKSEIFDDQFSVERPDGSNFTLKIRSTKLEDSAMYFCASSEAGGLPFLGVYEQYFGPGTRLTVT.

CDR3 region: CASIADLRVNEQFF. The CDR3 DNA is TGTGCCAGTATAGCGGACCTGAGGGTCAATGAGCAGTTCTTC. The rearrangement uses TRBV28 and TRBJ2-1; D perhaps matches TRBD2 (6 bases). CDR1 is MDHEN, CDR2 SYDVKM, per germline. V lost 9 bases to trimming and J lost 6 bases, with 18 bases between them. The CDR3 sequence is 14 residues long.

The V and J genes are TRBV19 and TRBJ2-3; D call uncertain. Germline assignment: CDR1 LNHDA and CDR2 SQIVND (reference sequence). This CDR3 spans 13 amino acids. V lost 3 bases and J 5 bases, leaving 9 bases between the germline ends. The CDR3 loop is CASSMSRGDTQYF. Here the CDR3 DNA reads TGTGCCAGTAGTATGTCGCGAGGAGATACGCAGTATTTT. Variable domain in full (rest from reference TRBV19 and TRBJ2-3): DGGITQSPKYLFRKEGQNVTLSCEQNLNHDAMYWYRQDPGQGLRLIYYSQIVNDFQKGDIAEGYSVSREKKESFPLTVTSAQKNPTAFYLCASSMSRGDTQYFGPGTRLTVL.

J is TRBJ2-7 and V is TRBV5-4, with D perhaps TRBD2 (5 bases). Per germline, CDR1 SGHNT and CDR2 YYREEE (reference sequence). CDR3 length: 15 amino acids. Trimming took off 0 bases at V and 3 bases at J, with 13 bases between the two ends. CDR3 coding DNA: TGTGCCAGCAGCTTGGGAGCGGAGCCGAGCTACGAGCAGTACTTC. This encodes CASSLGAEPSYEQYF. Looking up the rest from reference TRBV5-4 and TRBJ2-7 gives the full variable domain: ETGVTQSPTHLIKTRGQQVTLRCSSQSGHNTVSWYQQALGQGPQFIFQYYREEENGRGNFPPRFSGLQFPNYSSELNVNALELDDSALYLCASSLGAEPSYEQYFGPGTRLTVT.

The chain carries TRBV29-1 and TRBJ2-3; 11 bases fit TRBD1. Germline values: CDR1 SQVTM, CDR2 ANQGSEA. CDR3 length: 14 residues. Trimming at V came to 6 bases and at J to 5 bases, leaving 7 bases not matched to a gene. The CDR3 DNA reads as TGCAGCGTGGCTACCGGGACAGGGGGAGATACGCAGTATTTT. Protein product: CSVATGTGGDTQYF.

The chain carries TRBV19 and TRBJ2-7, with 7 bases identical to TRBD2. With V trimmed by 3 bases and J by 0 bases, 5 bases remained unmatched. The CDR3 spans 15 residues. The germline V gene has CDR1 LNHDA and CDR2 SQIVND (reference sequence). The CDR3 DNA reads TGTGCCAGTAGTATCGGGACTATTCCCTCCTACGAGCAGTACTTC. The encoded protein is CASSIGTIPSYEQYF.

This clone was recorded only once. The chain uses TRBV28 and TRBJ2-2; 9 nucleotides align to TRBD2. Germline V lookup: CDR1 MDHEN, CDR2 SYDVKM. The trim removed 7 bases at V and 4 bases at J, leaving 7 bases unmatched. The CDR3 is 15 amino acids. Written as DNA, the CDR3 is TGTGCCAGCATCACTAGCGGGCTGTCCACCGGGGAGCTGTTTTTT. Encoded protein: CASITSGLSTGELFF.

The chain joins TRBV19 to TRBJ2-1; 11 nucleotides agree with TRBD2. CDR1 and CDR2 (germline): LNHDA, SQIVND (reference sequence). V shed 5 bases, J shed 15 bases, and the junction held 9 bases outside the gene matches. The CDR3 is 13 residues long. The CDR3 DNA reads as TGTGCCAGTAGTGGGCTAGCGGGAGGTCTTTGGTTCTTC. Translating it yields CASSGLAGGLWFF.

A single count supports this clone. This chain connects TRBV7-2 to TRBJ2-5; 11 bases are shared with TRBD2. This CDR3 contains 16 residues. Germline loops: CDR1 SGHTA, CDR2 FQGNSA. V shed 5 bases, J shed 5 bases, and the junction held 10 bases outside the gene matches. The CDR3 region is CASSPPRLAGTETQYF. CDR3 nucleotides: TGTGCCAGCAGCCCCCCGAGACTAGCGGGAACGGAGACCCAGTACTTC.

This chain links TRBV12-5 with TRBJ2-3; TRBD1 matches at 9 bases. The ends lost 8 bases at V and 5 bases at J; junction bases unmatched: 11. Germline V gene sequence: CDR1 LGHNT, CDR2 FRNRAP. This CDR3 comprises 15 residues. The CDR3 nucleotides read TGTGCTAGTTCGCCGGACAGGGGCATCTTAGATACGCAGTATTTT. As protein: CASSPDRGILDTQYF.

This clone was observed once. The rearrangement joins TRBV2 to TRBJ1-5; D call uncertain. The CDR3 loop spans 15 amino acids. Trimming removed 3 bases from V and 1 base from J, with 10 bases in between. CDR1 and CDR2 from the germline V gene are SNHLY and FYNNEI. The CDR3 is CASSDDGASNQPQHF. Here the CDR3 DNA reads TGTGCCAGCAGTGACGACGGAGCAAGCAATCAGCCCCAGCATTTT. The full variable domain, its missing parts supplied by reference TRBV2 and TRBJ1-5, is EPEVTQTPSHQVTQMGQEVILRCVPISNHLYFYWYRQILGQKVEFLVSFYNNEISEKSEIFDDQFSVERPDGSNFTLKIRSTKLEDSAMYFCASSDDGASNQPQHFGDGTRLSIL.

The chain combines TRBV7-3 with TRBJ2-1, with 12 bases lining up with TRBD2. This CDR3 comprises 15 residues. CDR1 and CDR2 from the germline V gene are SGHTA and FQGTGA. V dropped 5 bases and J dropped 7; count of bases not matched to a gene: 6. The DNA of the CDR3 is TGTGCCAGCAGCCCGACTAGCGGGAGAGTTAATGAGCAGTTCTTC. This translates into CASSPTSGRVNEQFF.

The CDR3 nucleotides read TGTGCCAGCAGCTCTAGGTTCTCTAGCGGGGGAGAGACCCAGTACTTC. It is translated as CASSSRFSSGGETQYF. The rearrangement uses TRBV7-2 and TRBJ2-5; 10 nucleotides match TRBD2. CDR3 size: 16 residues. The germline V gene has CDR1 SGHTA and CDR2 FQGNSA. V gave up 4 bases and J gave up 4 bases; unmatched junction bases: 9.